The present entry profiles one TCR beta chain with its context. Data came from immunoSEQ multiplex PCR; TCRdb stores just in-frame clones and leaves some out. The sample contains under 200,000 clones, approximately 90% of which appear only once. Trimming cost V 7 bases and J 4 bases, with 13 bases left between them. The CDR3 is 14 residues long. Germline V CDR1 and CDR2: SGHAT, FQDESV (reference sequence). This sample stems from a study of control samples from healthy donors and cancer patients. The chain links TRBV11-1 to TRBJ2-2, with D possibly matching TRBD1 (7 bases). Source material: blood. The receptor comes from a woman aged 25 to 45 in good health. CDR3 bases: TGTGCCAGCACCCGACAGGGAGGCACCGGGGAGCTGTTTTTT. Translating gives CASTRQGGTGELFF.